Listed here is a single T cell receptor (beta chain). Sequenced by immunoSEQ multiplex PCR; TCRdb stores in-frame clones only, minus some. The sample has approximately 120,000 clones, about 90% seen once; the top ten hold roughly 2%. This sample was included in a study of blood T cell repertoires in COVID-19. The overall study: PBMCs, B-cell-depleted T cells, or T cells were the source of the cDNA or gDNA that made up the material.

Deletions cut 4 bases from V and 2 bases from J, with 5 bases between. The length of the CDR3 is 12 residues. From germline, CDR1 is KGHSH and CDR2 LQKENI. The specimen was peripheral blood. The chain uses TRBV18 and TRBJ2-5; D gene uncertain. This TCR was sampled from a man aged 45 to 65 with COVID-19, enrolled during active disease. This CDR3 reads CASSLSQETQYF. The CDR3 nucleotides are TGTGCCAGCTCACTGTCTCAAGAGACCCAGTACTTC.